The entry below gives a single T cell receptor beta chain sequence along with its context. The antigen is undetermined. After removal of 5 bases from V and 0 bases from J, the junction contained 6 bases not matched to a gene. Germline values: CDR1 MNHEY, CDR2 SVGAGI. The length of the CDR3 is 15 residues. The deep-level immunoSEQ assay was used. Sequenced by immunoSEQ multiplex PCR; TCRdb stores in-frame clones only, minus some. The top ten clones hold less than 40% of a sample with 600,000 to 750,000 clones, 90% of them seen once. These data come from a study of shared clonotypes between healthy human individuals. Regarding the study as a whole: It was the non-shared clonotypes that had lower generation probabilities than clonotypes shared by all four donors. Clonotype sharing among the donors was expected to vary with sequencing depth. Shared across a handful of donors were 4% to 5% of the naive CD4 clonotypes.

The chain uses TRBV6-5 and TRBJ2-7; 8 nucleotides agree with TRBD1. Sequenced material: memory CD8+ T cells from PBMCs. The subset is: CD45RO+ cells pooled with CCR7-negative TemRA cells. This receptor was identified in a man aged 18 to 29 in good health. Some clones in this sample may be carry-over from other donors' samples. The CDR3, as DNA: TGTGCCAGCAGTACGGGACAGGTTAGCTCCTACGAGCAGTACTTC. Translation: CASSTGQVSSYEQYF.